These T cell receptor beta chains were read from a single sample in a study of T cell responses to AZD1222 COVID-19 vaccine. Some clones are missing from TCRdb's copy, which holds only in-frame ones; the method was immunoSEQ multiplex PCR. Here the sample spans approximately 120,000 clones, approximately 87% being singletons. Source: peripheral blood, taken 28 days after the second AZD1222 dose. These receptors were taken from an adult who received the AZD1222 COVID-19 vaccine. The CDR3 runs from the conserved cysteine through the conserved F or W. Each record gives: V gene, D gene, CDR3 protein. D genes are given only for firm matches.

TRBV5-1	TRBD2	CASSLDPSGTPYEQYF
TRBV14	.	CASSWGAYGYTF
TRBV30	TRBD2	CAWSAGTTADF
TRBV18	TRBD1	CASSPPGTGDNSPLHF
TRBV4-3	.	CASSQTSSGLSYQSSYNEQFF
TRBV7-8	.	CASSLGGEGGPNEKLFF
TRBV6-5	.	CATTPPGAGNIQYF
TRBV9	.	CASSVGKASSYGYTF
TRBV18	.	CASSPPSRYGYTF
TRBV5-1	TRBD2	CASSWGREGLFNEQFF
TRBV6-2/TRBV6-3	.	CASSPGQWEKLFF
TRBV5-1	.	CASSSLGTHNEKLFF
TRBV29-1	TRBD1	CSSNGQGSSEAFF
TRBV2	.	CASRWSRETQYF
TRBV5-1	TRBD1	CASGQGTSYEQYF
TRBV2	.	CASKDRGSYEQYF
TRBV28	.	CASSEQSSGANVLTF
TRBV7-2	.	CASRLLGVHTDTQYF
TRBV2	.	CASSEFGGLETQYF
TRBV6-6	.	CASRRLSYEQYF
TRBV30	TRBD1	CARHRGNEQFF
TRBV10-3	TRBD1	CAISESRGQASYEQYF
TRBV3-1/TRBV3-2	.	CASSRSIALKKTDAPYNEQFF
TRBV27	.	CASSWGAHSSYEQYF
TRBV9	.	CASSVDPGQASINEQFF